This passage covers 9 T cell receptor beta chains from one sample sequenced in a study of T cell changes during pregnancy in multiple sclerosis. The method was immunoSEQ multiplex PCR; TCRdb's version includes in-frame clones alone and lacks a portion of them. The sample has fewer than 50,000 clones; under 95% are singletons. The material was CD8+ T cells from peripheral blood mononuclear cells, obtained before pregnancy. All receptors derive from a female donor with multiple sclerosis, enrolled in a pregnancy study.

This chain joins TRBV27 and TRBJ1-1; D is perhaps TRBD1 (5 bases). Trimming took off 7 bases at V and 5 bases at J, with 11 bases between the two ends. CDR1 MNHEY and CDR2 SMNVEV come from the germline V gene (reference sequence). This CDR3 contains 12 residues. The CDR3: CASKRGGTEAFF. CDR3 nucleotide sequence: TGTGCCAGCAAGCGGGGGGGGACTGAAGCTTTCTTT.

The chain's CDR3 is CASSIDQFYEQYF. CDR3 sequence (DNA): TGTGCCAGTAGTATAGACCAGTTCTACGAGCAGTACTTC. V and J are TRBV19 and TRBJ2-7; no reliable D call. The CDR3 has 13 amino acids. CDR1 LNHDA and CDR2 SQIVND come from the germline V gene (reference sequence). V was shortened by 0 bases and J by 3 bases, with 6 bases between the two germline ends.

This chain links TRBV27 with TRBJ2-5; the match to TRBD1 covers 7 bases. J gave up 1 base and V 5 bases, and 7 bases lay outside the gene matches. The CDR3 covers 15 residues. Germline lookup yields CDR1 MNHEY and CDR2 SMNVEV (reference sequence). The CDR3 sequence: CASSQGQASQETQYF. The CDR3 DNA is TGTGCCAGCAGTCAAGGACAGGCGAGCCAAGAGACCCAGTACTTC.

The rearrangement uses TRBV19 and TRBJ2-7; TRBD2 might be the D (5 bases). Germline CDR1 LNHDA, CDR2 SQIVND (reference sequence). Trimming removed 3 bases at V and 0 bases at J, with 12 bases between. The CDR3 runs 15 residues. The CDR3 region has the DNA TGTGCCAGTAGTATGGGAAGCGGAAGCTCCTACGAGCAGTACTTC. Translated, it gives CASSMGSGSSYEQYF.

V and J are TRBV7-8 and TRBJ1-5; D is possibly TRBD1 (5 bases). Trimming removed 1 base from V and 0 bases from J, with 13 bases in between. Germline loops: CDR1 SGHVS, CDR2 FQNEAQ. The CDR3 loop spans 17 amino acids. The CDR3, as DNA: TGTGCCAGCAGCTTAGGTACAGGAACATATAGCAATCAGCCCCAGCATTTT. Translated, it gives CASSLGTGTYSNQPQHF.

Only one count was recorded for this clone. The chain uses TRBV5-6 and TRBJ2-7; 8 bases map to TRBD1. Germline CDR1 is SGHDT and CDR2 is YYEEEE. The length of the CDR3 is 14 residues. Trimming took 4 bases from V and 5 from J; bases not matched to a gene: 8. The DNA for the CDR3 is TGTGCCAGCAGCCTCCGATGGACAGGGAACGAGCAGTACTTC. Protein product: CASSLRWTGNEQYF.

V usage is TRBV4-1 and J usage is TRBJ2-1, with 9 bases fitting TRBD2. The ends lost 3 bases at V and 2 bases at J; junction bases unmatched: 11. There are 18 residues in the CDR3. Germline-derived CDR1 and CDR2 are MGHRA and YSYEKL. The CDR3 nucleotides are TGCGCCAGCAGCCAGGGGGGAGGACTAGCGAAGACCTACAATGAGCAGTTCTTC. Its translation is CASSQGGGLAKTYNEQFF.

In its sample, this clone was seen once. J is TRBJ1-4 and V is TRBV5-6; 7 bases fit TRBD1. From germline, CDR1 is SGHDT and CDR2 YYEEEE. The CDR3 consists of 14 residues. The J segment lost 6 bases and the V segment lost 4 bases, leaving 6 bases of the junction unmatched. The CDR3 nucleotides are TGTGCCAGCAGCCTCGGGAGGGGGCATGAAAAACTGTTTTTT. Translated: CASSLGRGHEKLFF.

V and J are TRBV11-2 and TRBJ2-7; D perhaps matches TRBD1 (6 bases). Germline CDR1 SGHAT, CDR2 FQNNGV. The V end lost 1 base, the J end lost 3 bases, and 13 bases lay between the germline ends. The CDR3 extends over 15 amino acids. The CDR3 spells CASSLAGAGYYEQYF. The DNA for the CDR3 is TGTGCCAGCAGCTTAGCAGGGGCAGGATACTACGAGCAGTACTTC.